The sequence of this TCR beta chain was determined in a study of T-cell reconstitution after alpha-beta-depleted transplantation in children (dated by TCRdb to the mid-2010s). Describing the broader study: T-cell immune reconstitution after TCRalphabeta/CD19-depleted allogeneic hematopoietic cell transplantation in children was quantitatively tracked in the study by means of TCR repertoire profiling.

Spanning cysteine to phenylalanine, the CDR3 consists of 13 amino acids. Only CDR3 DNA remains: 39 bases, in frame from the first base. The germline V gene (reference sequence) specifies DFQATT as CDR1 and SNEGSKA as CDR2. V gives up 6 bases and J gives up 6 bases, and the segment between their germline ends measures 16 bases. This clonotype was seen at least ten times. Its antigen is not yet known. No per-base quality is available; no much larger clone lies one base away. Read against the paper, the sample's treatment or condition label means: allogeneic hematopoietic cell transplantation with graft depleted of TCRalphabeta T cells and CD19 B cells. TCRalphabeta/CD19-depleted allogeneic hematopoietic cell grafts were given to the transplant recipients, all of whom were children. The library came from PCR. The sequencing machine was an Illumina HiSeq 2500. TCR library preparation used molecular barcoding, with unique molecular identifiers applied to normalize quantification of the TCRbeta repertoire. Clones were called with MiXCR by TCRdb after fastp trimmed the public reads at Q25, and only in-frame beta chains were retained. Entries are consolidated by CDR3 protein sequence, retaining the most common genes and DNA. The sample profile shows nearly 200,000 distinct CDR3 sequences; about 6% of them were found once. The ten largest clones add up to 4.5% of the sample.

Results the study describes overall, beyond this receptor: Over the following months the frequencies of hyperexpanded clones went down, and after one year T-cell counts and TCRbeta diversity were mostly credited to newly produced T cells. Apparently early alphabetaT-cell count recovery about two months after transplant reportedly relied on only several hundred rapidly expanded clones derived from non-depleted graft cells. In some patients, the high TCRbeta diversity seen at day 60 was put down to recipient T cells and intrathymic progenitors that had survived conditioning.

The chain was built from TRBV20-1 and TRBJ2-3; the D gene could be either TRBD1 or TRBD2, each agreeing at 5 bases. This sample comprised PBMCs, obtained before TCRalphabeta/CD19-depleted stem cell transplant. This clonotype was obtained from a girl in the first two years of life with combined immunodeficiency, due to receive a stem cell transplant. The CDR3 protein is CSAREAGTDTQYF. The nucleotide sequence is TGCAGTGCCCGAGAGGCAGGGACCGATACGCAGTATTTT.